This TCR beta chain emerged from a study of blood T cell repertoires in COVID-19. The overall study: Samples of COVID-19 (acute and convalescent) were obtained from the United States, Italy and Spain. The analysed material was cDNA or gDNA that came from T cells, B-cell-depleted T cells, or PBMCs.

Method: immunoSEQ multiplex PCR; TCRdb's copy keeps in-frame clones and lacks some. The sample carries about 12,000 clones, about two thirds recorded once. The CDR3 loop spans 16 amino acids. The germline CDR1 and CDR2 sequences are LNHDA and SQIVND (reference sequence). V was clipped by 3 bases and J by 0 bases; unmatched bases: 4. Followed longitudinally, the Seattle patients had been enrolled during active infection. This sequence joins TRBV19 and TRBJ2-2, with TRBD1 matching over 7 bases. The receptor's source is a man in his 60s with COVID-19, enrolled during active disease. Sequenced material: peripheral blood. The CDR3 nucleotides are TGTGCCAGTAGTATCTCCGGGACAGCGAACACCGGGGAGCTGTTTTTT. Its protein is CASSISGTANTGELFF.